A single sample gave rise to the 20 T cell receptor beta chains below, sequenced in a study of OX40 agonist ivuxolimab in advanced cancers. Sequencing was performed with immunoSEQ multiplex PCR; in TCRdb, only in-frame clones are kept and a portion is missing. The sample consists of roughly 110,000 clones, around nine tenths of them appearing once. Sequenced material: CD4+ or CD8+ T cells sorted from blood, taken in a trial of the OX40 agonist ivuxolimab. The receptors were gathered from an adult with an advanced solid tumor such as melanoma, head and neck, liver or kidney cancer.

V is TRBV7-2 and J is TRBJ1-2; 9 bases agree with TRBD1. The CDR3 spans 15 residues. V gave up 0 bases and J gave up 2 bases; unmatched junction bases: 1. Per the germline V gene, CDR1 is SGHTA and CDR2 is FQGNSA. CDR3 sequence: CASSLAGTGNYGYTF. The DNA for the CDR3 is TGTGCCAGCAGCTTAGCAGGGACAGGGAACTATGGCTACACCTTC.

The V and J genes are TRBV9 and TRBJ2-4; D not resolved. Trimming stripped 1 base from V and 9 bases from J, with 11 bases between. The CDR3 covers 13 residues. Germline V CDR1 and CDR2: SGDLS, YYNGEE. The CDR3 protein is CASSVSSVSIQYF. The CDR3 DNA follows: TGTGCCAGCAGCGTAAGCTCAGTTAGCATTCAGTACTTC. Filled out from reference TRBV9 and TRBJ2-4, the complete variable domain reads DSGVTQTPKHLITATGQRVTLRCSPRSGDLSVYWYQQSLDQGLQFLIQYYNGEERAKGNILERFSAQQFPDLHSELNLSSLELGDSALYFCASSVSSVSIQYFGAGTRLSVL.

This rearrangement joins TRBV7-9 to TRBJ2-7; no definite D call. Trimming removed 5 bases from V and 3 bases from J, with 5 bases in between. The CDR3 is 11 residues long. Per the germline V gene, CDR1 is SEHNR and CDR2 is FQNEAQ (reference sequence). The CDR3 sequence is CASSPIYEQYF. In DNA, the CDR3 is TGTGCCAGCAGCCCTATCTACGAGCAGTACTTC. Combining the CDR3 with reference TRBV7-9 and TRBJ2-7 gives the whole variable domain DTGVSQNPRHKITKRGQNVTFRCDPISEHNRLYWYRQTLGQGPEFLTYFQNEAQLEKSRLLSDRFSAERPKGSFSTLEIQRTEQGDSAMYLCASSPIYEQYFGPGTRLTVT.

Concerning this clone itself: Within the sample, other DNA sequences also encode this same CDR3. The J gene is TRBJ1-1, the V gene TRBV15; a weak D match, TRBD1 (5 bases). V lost 4 bases, J lost 0 bases, and 9 bases lay in between. CDR3 length: 14 amino acids. The germline V gene has CDR1 LNHNV and CDR2 YYDKDF (reference sequence). CDR3 region: CATSTDRLNTEAFF. For the CDR3, the DNA is TGTGCCACCAGCACCGACAGACTGAACACTGAAGCTTTCTTT. The whole variable domain, remainder taken from reference TRBV15 and TRBJ1-1, is DAMVIQNPRYQVTQFGKPVTLSCSQTLNHNVMYWYQQKSSQAPKLLFHYYDKDFNNEADTPDNFQSRRPNTSFCFLDIRSPGLGDTAMYLCATSTDRLNTEAFFGQGTRLTVV.

The rearrangement links TRBV5-1 to TRBJ2-1; TRBD2 agrees at 10 bases. Germline lookup yields CDR1 SGHRS and CDR2 YFSETQ. The CDR3 covers 17 residues. V shed 4 bases, J shed 0 bases, and the junction held 7 bases outside the gene matches. DNA of the CDR3: TGCGCCAGCAGCCGAGCGGGGGGGCCGGGCTCCTACAATGAGCAGTTCTTC. Its protein is CASSRAGGPGSYNEQFF.

The chain couples TRBV6-5 to TRBJ2-3, with a tentative D call TRBD2 (5 bases). The germline V gene encodes CDR1 MNHEY and CDR2 SVGAGI. This CDR3 contains 15 residues. The V and J ends lost 6 bases and 0 bases respectively, with 13 bases between them. CDR3 sequence (DNA): TGTGCCAGCAGCGTCGACTACTCGAGCACAGATACGCAGTATTTT. This gives the protein CASSVDYSSTDTQYF.

This chain joins TRBV18 and TRBJ2-7; D is perhaps TRBD2 (7 bases). Germline lookup yields CDR1 KGHSH and CDR2 LQKENI. The CDR3 consists of 15 residues. Trimming cost V 0 bases and J 5 bases, with 14 bases left between them. CDR3 residues: CASSPPRGGGDEQYF. CDR3 coding DNA: TGTGCCAGCTCACCACCCCGGGGAGGGGGGGACGAGCAGTACTTC.

This clone was recorded once. The chain employs TRBV29-1 and TRBJ2-3; D remains unclear. The V and J ends lost 7 bases and 4 bases respectively, with 6 bases between them. CDR3 length equals 10 residues. Per the germline V gene, CDR1 is SQVTM and CDR2 is ANQGSEA. DNA of the CDR3: TGCAGCGCCTCGGCAGATACGCAGTATTTT. Its protein product is CSASADTQYF.

The rearrangement links TRBV7-9 to TRBJ1-1, with TRBD1 identical over 11 bases. The germline CDR1 and CDR2 sequences are SEHNR and FQNEAQ (reference sequence). The CDR3 extends over 14 amino acids. J was trimmed by 10 bases and V by 5 bases; bases with no gene match: 9. CDR3 nucleotide sequence: TGTGCCAGCAGCACCGGACAGGGGGCAAGAGGAGCTTTCTTT. Residues: CASSTGQGARGAFF.

This chain uses TRBV27 with TRBJ1-1; 8 nucleotides agree with TRBD1. The CDR3 loop spans 14 amino acids. In germline, CDR1 is MNHEY, CDR2 SMNVEV (reference sequence). The V and J ends lost 5 bases and 7 bases, in that order; junction bases with no gene match: 9. DNA for the CDR3: TGTGCCAGCAGTAGGCAGGGGGCTCGGGTTGAAGCTTTCTTT. It is translated as CASSRQGARVEAFF.

This chain uses TRBV9 with TRBJ2-6; D remains ambiguous. The V end lost 1 base, the J end lost 2 bases, and 7 bases lay between the germline ends. CDR1 SGDLS and CDR2 YYNGEE come from the germline V gene. CDR3 length equals 15 residues. The DNA for the CDR3 is TGTGCCAGCAGCGTAAGAAAGGCTGGGGCCAACGTCCTGACTTTC. It codes for CASSVRKAGANVLTF.

This clone was observed a single time. The rearrangement links TRBV5-1 to TRBJ1-5; 7 positions agree with TRBD1. The length of the CDR3 is 15 residues. The germline gives CDR1 SGHRS, CDR2 YFSETQ. With V trimmed by 2 bases and J by 5 bases, 7 bases remained unmatched. In DNA, the CDR3 is TGCGCCAGCAGCTTAGAGACAGGGCGACATCAGCCCCAGCATTTT. Amino acids: CASSLETGRHQPQHF.

The rearrangement joins TRBV2 to TRBJ2-7; D possibly corresponds to TRBD2 (6 bases). Germline V gene sequence: CDR1 SNHLY, CDR2 FYNNEI. The germline V and J ends were trimmed by 3 bases and 4 bases, with 13 bases remaining between them. CDR3 length: 14 residues. The CDR3 sequence: CASSEGGSGYEQYF. In nucleotides, the CDR3 is TGTGCCAGCAGTGAGGGGGGTTCCGGGTACGAGCAGTACTTC.

V gene TRBV25-1 combines with J gene TRBJ2-5; D may be TRBD1 (5 bases). V was clipped by 3 bases and J by 5 bases, with 16 bases between them. The germline gives CDR1 MGHDK, CDR2 SYGVNS. The CDR3 has 15 residues. The DNA of the CDR3 is TGTGCCAGCAGTGATCCCAACCAGGGATGGGAGACCCAGTACTTC. This encodes CASSDPNQGWETQYF.

The chain combines TRBV5-1 with TRBJ1-3; D may be TRBD1 (6 bases). Germline lookup yields CDR1 SGHRS and CDR2 YFSETQ. This CDR3 spans 16 amino acids. Trimming stripped 3 bases from V and 1 base from J, with 14 bases between. CDR3 in DNA: TGCGCCAGCAGCTCAAATACAGGGAGTTCTGGAAACACCATATATTTT. Translating it yields CASSSNTGSSGNTIYF.

This clone came up a few times. The gene calls are TRBV5-1 and TRBJ2-7; D is ambiguous. Trimming cost V 0 bases and J 6 bases, with 4 bases left between them. The CDR3 spans 11 residues. The germline V gene has CDR1 SGHRS and CDR2 YFSETQ. The CDR3 DNA reads TGCGCCAGCAGCTTGGACGGCGAGCAGTACTTC. This gives the protein CASSLDGEQYF.

This sequence joins TRBV1 and TRBJ2-6. TRBV1 is labeled a pseudogene. The CDR3 covers 17 residues. The CDR3 DNA reads as TGCACCAGCAGACGGTCCTGTGCACAAAGTCGGGCCAACGTCCTGACTTTC. Amino acid sequence: CTSRRSCAQSRANVLTF.

This chain links TRBV18 with TRBJ1-3; D may be TRBD1 (6 bases). V dropped 3 bases and J dropped 1 base, with 10 bases sitting between them. The CDR3 covers 15 residues. Germline CDR1 is KGHSH and CDR2 is LQKENI. CDR3 amino acids: CASSPQGSSGNTIYF. The CDR3 DNA reads as TGTGCCAGCTCACCCCAGGGGTCTTCTGGAAACACCATATATTTT.

This clone was seen more than once but under ten times. This chain connects TRBV5-4 to TRBJ2-2; 9 nucleotides match TRBD1. J lost 5 bases, V lost 4 bases, and 6 bases had no gene match. The CDR3 loop spans 15 amino acids. Per the germline V gene, CDR1 is SGHNT and CDR2 is YYREEE (reference sequence). The CDR3 reads CASSGPGQGTGELFF. The CDR3 DNA reads as TGTGCCAGCAGCGGACCGGGACAGGGTACCGGGGAGCTGTTTTTT.

V is TRBV2 and J is TRBJ1-2; D not resolved. CDR1 SNHLY and CDR2 FYNNEI come from the germline V gene. Trimming took off 7 bases at V and 1 base at J, with 22 bases between the two ends. The CDR3 has 17 residues. CDR3 region: CASTREEGGLDNYGYTF. The CDR3 coding sequence is TGTGCCAGCACCCGAGAGGAGGGAGGATTAGATAACTATGGCTACACCTTC. Using reference TRBV2 and TRBJ1-2 for the parts outside the CDR3, the full variable domain is EPEVTQTPSHQVTQMGQEVILRCVPISNHLYFYWYRQILGQKVEFLVSFYNNEISEKSEIFDDQFSVERPDGSNFTLKIRSTKLEDSAMYFCASTREEGGLDNYGYTFGSGTRLTVV.